This T cell receptor beta chain originates from a study of identical twins. This clonotype was detected only a few times. TCRdb ran MiXCR on the 5' RACE reads and lists one entry per CDR3 protein. Of 300,000 to 350,000 distinct CDR3 sequences in the sample, around an eighth were seen once. The CDR3 is 17 residues long. CDR1 and CDR2 from the germline V gene are LGHDT and YNNKEL (reference sequence). Unmatched junction bases numbered 6, after V lost 1 base and J lost 5 bases. This same sample was also part of a study on yellow fever vaccine responses in identical twins.

This clonotype originated in a woman between 18 and 29 years old in good health. The chain links TRBV3-1 to TRBJ2-3, with 13 bases lining up with TRBD2. Sequencing input: CD8+ T cells sorted from blood. This CDR3 reads CASSQATTSGRRDTQYF. For the CDR3, the DNA is TGTGCCAGCAGCCAAGCTACGACTAGCGGGAGGAGAGATACGCAGTATTTT.